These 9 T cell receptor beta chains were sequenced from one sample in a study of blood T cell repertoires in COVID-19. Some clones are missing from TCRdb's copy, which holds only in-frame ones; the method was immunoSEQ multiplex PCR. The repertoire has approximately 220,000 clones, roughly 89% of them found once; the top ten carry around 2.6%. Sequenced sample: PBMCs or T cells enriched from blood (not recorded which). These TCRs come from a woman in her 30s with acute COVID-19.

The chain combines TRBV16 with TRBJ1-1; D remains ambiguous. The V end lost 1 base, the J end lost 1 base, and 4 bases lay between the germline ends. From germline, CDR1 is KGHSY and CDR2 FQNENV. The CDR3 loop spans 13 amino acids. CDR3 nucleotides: TGTGCCAGCAGCCAATTCCAGAACACTGAAGCTTTCTTT. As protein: CASSQFQNTEAFF. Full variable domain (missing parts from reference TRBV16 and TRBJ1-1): GEEVAQTPKHLVRGEGQKAKLYCAPIKGHSYVFWYQQVLKNEFKFLISFQNENVFDETGMPKERFSAKCLPNSPCSLEIQATKLEDSAVYFCASSQFQNTEAFFGQGTRLTVV.

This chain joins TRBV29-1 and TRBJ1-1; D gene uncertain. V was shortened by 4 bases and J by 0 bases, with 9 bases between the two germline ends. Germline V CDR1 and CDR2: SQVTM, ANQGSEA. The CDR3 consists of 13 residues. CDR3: CSVASSLNTEAFF. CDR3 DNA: TGCAGCGTTGCATCTAGCCTGAACACTGAAGCTTTCTTT.

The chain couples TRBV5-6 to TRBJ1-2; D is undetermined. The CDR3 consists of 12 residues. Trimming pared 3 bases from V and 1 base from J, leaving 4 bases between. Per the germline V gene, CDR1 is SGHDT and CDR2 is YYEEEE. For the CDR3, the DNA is TGTGCCAGCAGCTCTTATAACTATGGCTACACCTTC. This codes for CASSSYNYGYTF. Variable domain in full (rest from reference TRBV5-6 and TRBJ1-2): DAGVTQSPTHLIKTRGQQVTLRCSPKSGHDTVSWYQQALGQGPQFIFQYYEEEERQRGNFPDRFSGHQFPNYSSELNVNALLLGDSALYLCASSSYNYGYTFGSGTRLTVV.

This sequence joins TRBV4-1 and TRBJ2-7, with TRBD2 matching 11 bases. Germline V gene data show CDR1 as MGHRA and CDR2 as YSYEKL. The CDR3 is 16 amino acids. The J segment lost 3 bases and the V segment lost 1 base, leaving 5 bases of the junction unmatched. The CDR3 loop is CASSQGGGLAGYEQYF. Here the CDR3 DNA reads TGCGCCAGCAGCCAAGGGGGCGGACTAGCGGGCTACGAGCAGTACTTC.

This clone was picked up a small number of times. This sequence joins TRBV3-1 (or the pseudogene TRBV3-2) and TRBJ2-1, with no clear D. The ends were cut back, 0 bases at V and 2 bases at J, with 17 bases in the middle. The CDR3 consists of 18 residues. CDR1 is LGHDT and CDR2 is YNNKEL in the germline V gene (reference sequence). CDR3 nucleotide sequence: TGTGCCAGCAGCCAAGATGCGGTTCTGGCGGAGCCCTACAATGAGCAGTTCTTC. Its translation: CASSQDAVLAEPYNEQFF.

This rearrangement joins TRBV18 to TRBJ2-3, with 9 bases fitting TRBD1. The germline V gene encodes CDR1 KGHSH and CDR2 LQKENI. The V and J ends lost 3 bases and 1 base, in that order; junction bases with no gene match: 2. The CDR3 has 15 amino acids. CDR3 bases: TGTGCCAGCTCACCTCGGACAGGGGGCACAGATACGCAGTATTTT. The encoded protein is CASSPRTGGTDTQYF.

CDR3 region: CASILQGGQPQHF. The CDR3 DNA follows: TGTGCCAGCATCCTACAGGGCGGGCAGCCCCAGCATTTT. The genes are TRBV6-6 and TRBJ1-5, with D possibly being TRBD1 (6 bases). The CDR3 consists of 13 residues. V lost 7 bases to trimming and J lost 7 bases, with 14 bases between them. CDR1 is MNHNY and CDR2 is SVGAGI in the germline V gene (reference sequence).

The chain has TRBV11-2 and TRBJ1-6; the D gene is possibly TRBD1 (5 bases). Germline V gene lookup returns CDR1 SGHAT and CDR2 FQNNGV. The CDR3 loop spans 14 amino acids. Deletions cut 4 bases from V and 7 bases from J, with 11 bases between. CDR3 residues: CASSSGTENSPLHF. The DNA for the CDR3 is TGTGCCAGCAGCTCGGGGACTGAGAATTCACCCCTCCACTTT.

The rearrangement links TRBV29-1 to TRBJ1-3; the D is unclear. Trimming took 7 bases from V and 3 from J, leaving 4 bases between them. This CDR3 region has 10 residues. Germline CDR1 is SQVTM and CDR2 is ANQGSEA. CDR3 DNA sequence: TGCAGCGCCATTGGAAACACCATATATTTT. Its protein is CSAIGNTIYF.